Below, 15 T cell receptor beta chains from the same sample are listed, as sequenced in a study of T-cell memory formation after mild COVID-19. TCRdb processed the 5' RACE reads anew with MiXCR; each CDR3 protein has one entry. Of around 82,000 distinct CDR3 sequences in the sample, around 13% are singletons; the top ten hold 40% to 45%. Sequencing was carried out using PBMCs or a T cell subset sorted from them (not recorded which). The source is a young man who had mild COVID-19 (a few samples of this study predate the infection). Cell type and time point are not known.

The chain has TRBV12-3 or TRBV12-4 and TRBJ2-3; 8 nucleotides line up with TRBD2. This CDR3 region has 16 residues. The J segment lost 3 bases and the V segment lost 6 bases, leaving 11 bases of the junction unmatched. This CDR3 is CASRGFGGAGTDTQYF. The CDR3 DNA sequence: TGTGCCAGCAGGGGGTTCGGGGGGGCCGGAACAGATACGCAGTATTTT.

This clonotype was observed a few times. The chain employs TRBV20-1 and TRBJ2-7; tentatively, D is TRBD1 (6 bases). The CDR3 contains 16 residues. V dropped 3 bases and J dropped 0 bases, with 18 bases sitting between them. Germline CDR1 DFQATT, CDR2 SNEGSKA (reference sequence). CDR3: CSASWLAGESSYEQYV. Here the CDR3 DNA reads TGCAGTGCTAGTTGGTTGGCAGGGGAGAGCTCCTACGAGCAGTACGTC.

This clonotype was detected a few times. The chain is built from TRBV20-1 and TRBJ1-1; TRBD1 might be the D (6 bases). The V end lost 0 bases, the J end lost 3 bases, and 11 bases lay between the germline ends. Germline-derived CDR1 and CDR2 are DFQATT and SNEGSKA (reference sequence). This CDR3 region has 14 residues. CDR3 in amino acids: CSARDRGADTEAFF. In nucleotides, the CDR3 is TGCAGTGCTAGAGATCGGGGGGCGGACACTGAAGCTTTCTTT.

The V and J genes are TRBV6-6 and TRBJ1-3; D gene uncertain. V was pared by 11 bases and J by 0 bases, with 5 bases between. Germline CDR1 MNHNY, CDR2 SVGAGI (reference sequence). CDR3 length: 11 amino acids. The CDR3 DNA follows: TGTGCCGCCTACTCTGGAAACACCATATATTTT. Translation gives CAAYSGNTIYF.

This chain uses TRBV20-1 with TRBJ1-1; 9 nucleotides match TRBD1. The CDR3 covers 15 residues. Germline lookup yields CDR1 DFQATT and CDR2 SNEGSKA (reference sequence). CDR3 sequence (DNA): TGCAGGAGCCGGGACAGGGAAAACCCGAACACTGAAGCTTTCTTT. It codes for CRSRDRENPNTEAFF.

There are a few counts of this clonotype. The chain uses TRBV20-1 and TRBJ1-4; 7 positions match TRBD1. After removal of 0 bases from V and 1 base from J, the junction contained 5 bases not matched to a gene. Germline CDR1 and CDR2: DFQATT and SNEGSKA (reference sequence). The CDR3 is 16 amino acids. The CDR3 region is CSARDLTGVTNEKLFF. CDR3 sequence (DNA): TGCAGTGCTAGAGACCTAACAGGGGTAACTAATGAAAAACTGTTTTTT.

This clonotype appeared a few times. The chain has TRBV27 and TRBJ1-3; 7 nucleotides align to TRBD1. The CDR3 has 14 residues. V was pared by 6 bases and J by 4 bases, with 6 bases of the junction left unmatched. CDR1 and CDR2 from the germline V gene are MNHEY and SMNVEV (reference sequence). The CDR3 DNA sequence: TGTGCCAGCAGACGACAGGGAGGGGGAAACACCATATATTTT. This codes for CASRRQGGGNTIYF.

There are a few counts of this clonotype. The chain joins TRBV6-2 or TRBV6-3 to TRBJ2-7, with 10 bases lining up with TRBD1. The CDR3 totals 15 residues. CDR1 is MNHEY and CDR2 is SVGEGT in the germline V gene. The junction had 4 bases not matched to a gene; V was cut back by 0 bases and J by 5 bases. CDR3 DNA: TGTGCCAGCAGTTACTCACGGGACAGGGGCCACGAGCAGTACTTC. It yields the protein CASSYSRDRGHEQYF.

This clonotype was detected only a few times. V is TRBV5-6 and J is TRBJ2-7; D call uncertain. Trimming shortened V by 4 bases and J by 2 bases, and 13 bases separated the two germline ends. The CDR3 totals 14 residues. Germline CDR1 is SGHDT and CDR2 is YYEEEE. As DNA, the CDR3 is TGTGCCAGCAGCCCCCTGGGCGCGGCCTACGAGCAGTACGTC. It is translated as CASSPLGAAYEQYV.

This sequence joins TRBV12-3 or TRBV12-4 and TRBJ2-3; TRBD2 matches 7 bases. The ends lost 7 bases at V and 4 bases at J; junction bases unmatched: 8. The CDR3 contains 14 residues. CDR3 protein: CASIPREGPDTQYF. The CDR3 DNA sequence: TGTGCCAGCATCCCAAGGGAGGGCCCAGATACGCAGTATTTT.

This clonotype was detected only a few times. CDR3 region: CASSQETGTAYGYTF. As DNA, the CDR3 is TGCGCCAGCAGCCAGGAGACTGGGACAGCCTATGGCTACACCTTC. The V and J genes are TRBV4-3 and TRBJ1-2, with 7 bases that match TRBD1. The germline CDR1 and CDR2 sequences are LGHNA and YSLEER. The CDR3 is made up of 15 amino acids. The V and J ends lost 3 bases and 4 bases, in that order; junction bases with no gene match: 8.

This clonotype appeared a few times. V usage is TRBV7-2 and J usage is TRBJ2-7; possible D gene TRBD2, 6 bases. V lost 5 bases and J lost 4, with 15 bases in between. This CDR3 has 14 residues. Germline CDR1 and CDR2: SGHTA and FQGNSA. CDR3 amino acids: CASSRVEAGYEQYF. The CDR3 nucleotides read TGTGCCAGCAGCCGTGTGGAGGCGGGGTACGAGCAGTACTTC. Drawing the rest from reference TRBV7-2 and TRBJ2-7, the complete variable domain is GAGVSQSPSNKVTEKGKDVELRCDPISGHTALYWYRQSLGQGLEFLIYFQGNSAPDKSGLPSDRFSAERTGGSVSTLTIQRTQQEDSAVYLCASSRVEAGYEQYFGPGTRLTVT.

This clonotype was seen repeatedly, ten times or more. The chain links TRBV28 to TRBJ1-1; D gene unclear. This CDR3 comprises 15 residues. V was cut by 5 bases and J by 1 base, with 14 bases left in between. The germline V gene has CDR1 MDHEN and CDR2 SYDVKM. The CDR3 reads CASSETLSGNTEAFF. Here the CDR3 DNA reads TGTGCCAGCAGTGAGACGTTATCGGGGAACACTGAAGCTTTCTTT.

This clonotype has more than one count but fewer than ten. The chain links TRBV7-8 to TRBJ2-7; either TRBD1 or TRBD2 may supply D (5 bases each). CDR1 and CDR2 from the germline V gene are SGHVS and FQNEAQ. This CDR3 has 15 amino acids. Trimming removed 4 bases from V and 2 bases from J, with 15 bases in between. The CDR3: CASSSDQTAAYEQYV. The CDR3 region has the DNA TGTGCCAGCAGCTCCGACCAGACAGCGGCCTACGAGCAGTACGTC.

The J gene is TRBJ2-1, the V gene TRBV6-6; the D gene is possibly TRBD2 (5 bases). This CDR3 spans 15 amino acids. With 6 bases removed from V and 5 bases from J, the gap between germline ends came to 17 bases. CDR1 is MNHNY and CDR2 is SVGAGI in the germline V gene (reference sequence). In DNA form, the CDR3 reads TGTGCCAGCAGCCCGCCCACGTCCGGGGACAATGAGCAGTTCTTC. It is translated as CASSPPTSGDNEQFF.